One and the same sample provided the 18 T cell receptor beta chains below, sequenced in a study of control samples from healthy donors and cancer patients. The table came from immunoSEQ multiplex PCR; TCRdb's copy has only in-frame clones and leaves some out. The sample lists roughly 190,000 clones, around 90% occurring once. Specimen: blood. The receptors stem from a man aged 30 to 39 in good health.

The chain is built from TRBV19 and TRBJ1-5; no reliable D call. This CDR3 spans 12 amino acids. Trimming stripped 4 bases from V and 7 bases from J, with 8 bases between. CDR1 and CDR2 from the germline V gene are LNHDA and SQIVND (reference sequence). The CDR3 nucleotides read TGTGCCAGTAGTACAAACCACCAGCCCCAGCATTTT. It translates to CASSTNHQPQHF.

This sequence joins TRBV6-5 and TRBJ1-1; D gene unclear. V lost 3 bases and J lost 1, with 6 bases in between. Looked up from germline, CDR1 is MNHEY and CDR2 is SVGAGI. The CDR3 sequence is 13 residues long. CDR3 bases: TGTGCCAGCAGTTATCAGGAGAACACTGAAGCTTTCTTT. It specifies CASSYQENTEAFF.

This sequence joins TRBV7-9 and TRBJ2-4, with D perhaps being TRBD1 or TRBD2 (5 bases each). V gave up 4 bases and J gave up 6 bases, with 16 bases separating them. The CDR3 is made up of 15 amino acids. Germline-derived CDR1 and CDR2 are SEHNR and FQNEAQ (reference sequence). The CDR3 sequence: CASSSYRDLSNIQYF. The DNA for the CDR3 is TGTGCCAGCAGCTCTTACCGGGACCTCTCAAACATTCAGTACTTC.

This clone has a single count. This chain uses TRBV2 with TRBJ2-1; weak D call: TRBD2 (6 bases). CDR3 length: 14 amino acids. Trimming took off 8 bases at V and 1 base at J, with 12 bases between the two ends. Germline lookup yields CDR1 SNHLY and CDR2 FYNNEI. Here the CDR3 DNA reads TGTGCCAGCCGTTCGGGACTTTCCTACAATGAGCAGTTCTTC. Its translation is CASRSGLSYNEQFF.

This clone was observed a single time. This sequence joins TRBV14 and TRBJ1-1, with D perhaps TRBD1 (5 bases). The CDR3 runs 17 residues. Trimming took off 4 bases at V and 4 bases at J, with 22 bases between the two ends. The germline gives CDR1 SGHDN, CDR2 FVKESK. The DNA for the CDR3 is TGTGCCAGCAGCCCAAAATCCGGACGACTTAGGGGCACTGAAGCTTTCTTT. Its protein is CASSPKSGRLRGTEAFF.

The genes are TRBV2 and TRBJ2-1; 9 bases are shared with TRBD1. J was trimmed by 4 bases and V by 5 bases; bases with no gene match: 6. The germline V gene has CDR1 SNHLY and CDR2 FYNNEI. The CDR3 runs to 15 residues. As DNA, the CDR3 is TGTGCCAGCAGTACAACAGGGGGCGCTTACAATGAGCAGTTCTTC. This gives the protein CASSTTGGAYNEQFF.

In this sample, this clone turned up once. The chain is built from TRBV7-9 and TRBJ1-3, with D unclear. The CDR3 has 15 amino acids. V lost 2 bases and J 2 bases, leaving 10 bases between the germline ends. The germline V gene encodes CDR1 SEHNR and CDR2 FQNEAQ (reference sequence). CDR3 coding DNA: TGTGCCAGCAGCTTATCCCCGGGAGCTGGAAACACCATATATTTT. Its protein product is CASSLSPGAGNTIYF.

The gene calls are TRBV19 and TRBJ1-1; D might be TRBD1 (6 bases). CDR1 and CDR2 from the germline V gene are LNHDA and SQIVND (reference sequence). CDR3 length equals 14 residues. Trimming stripped 5 bases from V and 6 bases from J, with 16 bases between. CDR3 loop: CASSLQQGWAEAFF. The CDR3 nucleotides read TGTGCCAGTAGTCTTCAGCAGGGGTGGGCTGAAGCTTTCTTT.

This sequence joins TRBV19 and TRBJ1-2, with D uncertain. Germline assignment: CDR1 LNHDA and CDR2 SQIVND (reference sequence). V gave up 6 bases and J gave up 0 bases, with 11 bases separating them. The CDR3 runs to 14 residues. As DNA, the CDR3 is TGTGCCAGTAGCCGGACGGGTTCTAACTATGGCTACACCTTC. Translated, it gives CASSRTGSNYGYTF.

CDR3 amino acids: CATSPRQSGELFF. The CDR3 region has the DNA TGTGCCACCAGCCCCCGTCAATCCGGGGAGCTGTTTTTT. The V call is TRBV6-6, the J call TRBJ2-2; D ambiguous. The CDR3 covers 13 residues. Germline V lookup: CDR1 MNHNY, CDR2 SVGAGI (reference sequence). Trimming took off 10 bases at V and 6 bases at J, with 15 bases between the two ends.

This clone appeared a single time. V usage is TRBV6-4 and J usage is TRBJ1-5; perhaps TRBD1 as D (5 bases). Germline lookup yields CDR1 MRHNA and CDR2 SNTAGT. Trimming cost V 4 bases and J 4 bases, with 8 bases left between them. CDR3 size: 13 residues. DNA for the CDR3: TGTGCCAGCAGTGTCGGGGGAAATCAGCCCCAGCATTTT. This encodes CASSVGGNQPQHF.

This chain connects TRBV19 to TRBJ2-1; the D is unclear. The CDR3 is 13 residues long. V was cut by 9 bases and J by 3 bases, with 12 bases left in between. Germline V CDR1 and CDR2: LNHDA, SQIVND (reference sequence). In DNA form, the CDR3 reads TGTGCCAGCTCAGACATGAACTACAATGAGCAGTTCTTC. This translates into CASSDMNYNEQFF.

This rearrangement joins TRBV11-2 to TRBJ2-7, with D possibly called TRBD1 or TRBD2 (5 bases each). Trimming pared 1 base from V and 2 bases from J, leaving 12 bases between. Germline lookup yields CDR1 SGHAT and CDR2 FQNNGV. The CDR3 has 15 amino acids. CDR3 sequence (DNA): TGTGCCAGCAGCTTAGGAGTGGGACGAGCCTACGAGCAGTACTTC. Translated, it gives CASSLGVGRAYEQYF.

The V and J genes are TRBV27 and TRBJ2-1; D is uncertain. Between the trimmed V and J ends, which lost 3 bases and 4 bases, there was a span of 10 bases. This CDR3 region has 14 residues. CDR1 MNHEY and CDR2 SMNVEV come from the germline V gene (reference sequence). The chain's CDR3 is CASSFPGRYNEQFF. In DNA form, the CDR3 reads TGTGCCAGCAGTTTCCCGGGCAGATACAATGAGCAGTTCTTC.

V and J are TRBV5-1 and TRBJ2-3; 14 bases map to TRBD2. Germline CDR1 and CDR2: SGHRS and YFSETQ. This CDR3 region has 16 residues. The ends lost 7 bases at V and 2 bases at J; junction bases unmatched: 6. The CDR3 nucleotides read TGCGCCAGCTCGGGACTAGCGGGGGTAATCACAGATACGCAGTATTTT. It specifies CASSGLAGVITDTQYF.

This clone is a singleton in its sample. The genes are TRBV25-1 and TRBJ1-4, with D unresolved. Trimming left V 3 bases short and J 0 bases short, with 8 bases between. The CDR3 runs 15 residues. Germline values: CDR1 MGHDK, CDR2 SYGVNS. In DNA form, the CDR3 reads TGTGCCAGCAGTGAGGCCGGTGCAACTAATGAAAAACTGTTTTTT. Translating it yields CASSEAGATNEKLFF.

V and J are TRBV24-1 and TRBJ2-7; 7 bases align to TRBD2. The germline V gene encodes CDR1 KGHDR and CDR2 SFDVKD. The CDR3 is 15 amino acids. The V segment lost 4 bases and the J segment 4 bases; nucleotides outside the gene matches: 9. This chain's CDR3 is CATSEGSGAAYEQYF. CDR3 coding DNA: TGTGCCACCAGTGAGGGGAGCGGGGCTGCATACGAGCAGTACTTC.

This sequence joins TRBV25-1 and TRBJ2-3; D perhaps matches TRBD1 (6 bases). V lost 2 bases, J lost 6 bases, and 21 bases lay in between. In germline, CDR1 is MGHDK, CDR2 SYGVNS. CDR3 length: 17 amino acids. The CDR3 reads CASSEIVRDPGADTQYF. The CDR3 DNA sequence: TGTGCCAGCAGTGAAATAGTGAGGGACCCAGGGGCGGATACGCAGTATTTT.